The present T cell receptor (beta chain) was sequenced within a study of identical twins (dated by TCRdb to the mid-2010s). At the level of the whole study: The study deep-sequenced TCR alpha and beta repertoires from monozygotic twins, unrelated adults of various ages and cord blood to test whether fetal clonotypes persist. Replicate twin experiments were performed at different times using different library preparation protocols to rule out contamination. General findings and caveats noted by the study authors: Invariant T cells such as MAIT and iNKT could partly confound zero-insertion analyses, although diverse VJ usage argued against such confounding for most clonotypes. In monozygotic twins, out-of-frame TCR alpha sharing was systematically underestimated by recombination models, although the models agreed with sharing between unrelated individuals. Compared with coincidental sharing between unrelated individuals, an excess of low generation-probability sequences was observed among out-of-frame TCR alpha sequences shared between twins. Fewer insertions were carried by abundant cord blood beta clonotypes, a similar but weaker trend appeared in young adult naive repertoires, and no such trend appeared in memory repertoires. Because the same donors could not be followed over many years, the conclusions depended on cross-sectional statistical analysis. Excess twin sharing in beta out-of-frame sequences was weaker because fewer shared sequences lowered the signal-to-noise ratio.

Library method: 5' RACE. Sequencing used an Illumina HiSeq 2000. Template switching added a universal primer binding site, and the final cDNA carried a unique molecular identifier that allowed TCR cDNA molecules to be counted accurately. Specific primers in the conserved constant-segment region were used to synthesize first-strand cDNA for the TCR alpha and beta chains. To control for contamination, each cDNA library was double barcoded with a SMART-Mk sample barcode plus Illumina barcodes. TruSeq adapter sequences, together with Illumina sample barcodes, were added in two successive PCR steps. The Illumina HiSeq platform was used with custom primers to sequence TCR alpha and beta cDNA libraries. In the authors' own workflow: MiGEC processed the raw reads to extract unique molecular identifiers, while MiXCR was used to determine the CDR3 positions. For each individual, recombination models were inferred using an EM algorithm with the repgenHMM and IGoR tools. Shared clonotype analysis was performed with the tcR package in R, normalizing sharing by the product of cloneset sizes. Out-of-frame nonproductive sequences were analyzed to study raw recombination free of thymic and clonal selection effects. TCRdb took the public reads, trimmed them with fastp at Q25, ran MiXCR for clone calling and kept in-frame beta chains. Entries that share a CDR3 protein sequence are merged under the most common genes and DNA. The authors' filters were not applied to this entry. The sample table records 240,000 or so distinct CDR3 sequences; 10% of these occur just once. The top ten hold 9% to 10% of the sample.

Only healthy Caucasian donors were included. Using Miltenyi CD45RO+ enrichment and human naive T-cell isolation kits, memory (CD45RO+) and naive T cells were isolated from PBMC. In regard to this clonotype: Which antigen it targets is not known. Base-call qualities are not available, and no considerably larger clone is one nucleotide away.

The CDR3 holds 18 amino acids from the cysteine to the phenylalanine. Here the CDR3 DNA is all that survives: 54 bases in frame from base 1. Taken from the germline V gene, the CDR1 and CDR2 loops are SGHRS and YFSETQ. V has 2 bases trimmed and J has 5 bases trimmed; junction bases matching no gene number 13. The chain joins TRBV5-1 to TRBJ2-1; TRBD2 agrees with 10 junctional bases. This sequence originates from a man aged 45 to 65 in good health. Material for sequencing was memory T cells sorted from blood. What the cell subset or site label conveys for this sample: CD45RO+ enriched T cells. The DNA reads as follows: TGCGCCAGCAGCTTAAGGGGCCCCGGGACTAGCGTGAACAATGAGCAGTTCTTC. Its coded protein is CASSLRGPGTSVNNEQFF.